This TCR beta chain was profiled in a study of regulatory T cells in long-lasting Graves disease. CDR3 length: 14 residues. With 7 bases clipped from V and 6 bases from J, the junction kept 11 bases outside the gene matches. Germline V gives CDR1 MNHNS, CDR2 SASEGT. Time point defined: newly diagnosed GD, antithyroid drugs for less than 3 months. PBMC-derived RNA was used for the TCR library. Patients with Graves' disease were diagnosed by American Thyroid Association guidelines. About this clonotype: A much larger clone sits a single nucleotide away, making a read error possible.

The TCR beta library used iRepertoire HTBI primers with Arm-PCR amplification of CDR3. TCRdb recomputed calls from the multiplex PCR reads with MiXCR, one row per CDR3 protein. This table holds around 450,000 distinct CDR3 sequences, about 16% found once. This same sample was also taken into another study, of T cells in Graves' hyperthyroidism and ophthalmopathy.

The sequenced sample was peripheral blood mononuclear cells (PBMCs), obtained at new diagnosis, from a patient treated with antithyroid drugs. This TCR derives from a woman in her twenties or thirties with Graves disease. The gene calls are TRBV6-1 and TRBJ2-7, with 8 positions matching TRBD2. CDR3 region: CASMQSGGPGEQYF. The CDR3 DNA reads TGTGCCAGCATGCAGTCGGGAGGGCCAGGCGAGCAGTACTTC.